This TCR beta chain originates from a study of cytomegalovirus exposure and HLA in healthy donors. Findings and limits, study-wide: By a later analysis, the bulk of CMV-associated TCR beta chains appeared HLA-restricted. TCR beta V- and J-gene trimming was later associated with a missense DCLRE1C variant. For most subjects, TCR beta sequences were reported to predict HLA-A and HLA-B alleles with accuracy.

Trimming stripped 9 bases from V and 3 bases from J, with 15 bases between. The germline V gene has CDR1 ENHRY and CDR2 SYGVKD. This CDR3 contains 15 residues. This clone was counted only a few times. Its specificity is not known. Primers included in the PCR were 60 Vbeta and 13 Jbeta primers. TCRdb's copy holds only in-frame clones and misses some; the assay was immunoSEQ multiplex PCR. Of under 200,000 clones in the sample, roughly 77% are singletons; the top ten hold less than 2.5%. The sample was PBMCs. The chain carries TRBV10-3 and TRBJ1-6, with a tentative D call TRBD1 (5 bases). This receptor was identified in a man aged 45-60 years in good health and CMV-seropositive. CDR3 DNA: TGTGCCATGAGCGGGACGGCCGACTATAATTCACCCCTCCACTTT. This sequence encodes CAMSGTADYNSPLHF.